Detailed here is one TCR beta chain. Its cognate antigen is unknown. CDR1 is MGHRA and CDR2 is YSYEKL in the germline V gene. V lost 5 bases, J lost 3 bases, and 11 bases lay in between. CDR3 length equals 13 residues. Produced via immunoSEQ multiplex PCR; TCRdb's table is partial and in-frame only. The sample records about 2.1 million clones, just over 90% being singletons. The entry originates in a study of shared clonotypes between healthy human individuals. Study-level points and caveats: Relative to clonotypes present in all four donors, those not shared had lower generation probabilities.

Cells designated naive CD8 were CD45RO-negative and were positively selected for CCR7, with terminally differentiated effector memory CD45RA+ cells excluded. The sample taken for sequencing was naive CD8+ T cells from PBMCs. V usage is TRBV4-1 and J usage is TRBJ2-7; D is uncertain. The sequence derives from a man in his late teens or twenties in good health. Some clones in this sample may be carry-over from other donors' samples. The chain's CDR3 is CASSSELLYEQYF. The CDR3 coding sequence is TGCGCCAGCAGCTCAGAACTCCTCTACGAGCAGTACTTC.